This record covers a single T cell receptor beta chain. Its specificity is unknown. This record belongs to a study of siplizumab effects on memory and regulatory T cells. Study results and limitations: It seemed that naive T cells were more diverse than memory cells and were major contributors to the alloresponse. Alloreactive sequences traceable to unstimulated CD4+ memory cells declined significantly under siplizumab. The Treg-derived share of mappable alloreactive CD4+ clones averaged approximately 71% with siplizumab and 26.9% in controls.

Assay used: immunoSEQ multiplex PCR; TCRdb lists only in-frame clones, some missing. The data contain about 110,000 clones, over 85% of them singletons. The CDR3 loop spans 12 amino acids. The germline V and J ends were trimmed by 3 bases and 2 bases, with 4 bases remaining between them. CDR1 and CDR2 from the germline V gene are MGHRA and YSYEKL. The clonotype was recovered from a human donor in good health. The rearrangement links TRBV4-1 to TRBJ2-5; D unresolved. The sequenced material came from CD4+ T cells sorted from blood. The CDR3 is CASSHPQETQYF. CDR3 nucleotide sequence: TGCGCCAGCAGCCATCCGCAAGAGACCCAGTACTTC.